These 4 T cell receptor beta chains came from one sample sequenced in a study of blood T cell repertoires in COVID-19. Sequencing used immunoSEQ multiplex PCR; TCRdb keeps in-frame clones, though not all of them. The sample includes 95,000 to 150,000 clones, about nine tenths of them seen just once. Sequencing was done on a sample of peripheral blood. These TCRs come from a woman aged 70-85 years with acute or convalescent COVID-19.

J is TRBJ2-3 and V is TRBV20-1; TRBD1 is a possible D gene (7 bases). Looked up from germline, CDR1 is DFQATT and CDR2 is SNEGSKA (reference sequence). Trimming pared 6 bases from V and 5 bases from J, leaving 15 bases between. The CDR3 totals 13 residues. Here the CDR3 DNA reads TGCAGTGCCAGTGGAGGGGGCCTAGATACGCAGTATTTT. Residues: CSASGGGLDTQYF.

The genes are TRBV5-8 and TRBJ1-4; no clear D gene. Germline V gene lookup returns CDR1 SGHTS and CDR2 YDEGEE. Trimming removed 7 bases at V and 6 bases at J, with 16 bases between. The CDR3 has 14 residues. The CDR3 region is CASPPGPVDEKLFF. The CDR3 DNA reads as TGTGCCAGCCCCCCTGGCCCCGTCGATGAAAAACTGTTTTTT. Looking up the rest from reference TRBV5-8 and TRBJ1-4 gives the full variable domain: EAGVTQSPTHLIKTRGQQATLRCSPISGHTSVYWYQQALGLGLQFLLWYDEGEERNRGNFPPRFSGRQFPNYSSELNVNALELEDSALYLCASPPGPVDEKLFFGSGTQLSVL.

The chain carries TRBV5-4 and TRBJ1-5; D remains unclear. The germline V gene has CDR1 SGHNT and CDR2 YYREEE (reference sequence). Trimming stripped 1 base from V and 4 bases from J, with 6 bases between. This CDR3 is 13 amino acids long. CDR3 DNA sequence: TGTGCCAGCAGCTTGTTCGGGAATCAGCCCCAGCATTTT. It is translated as CASSLFGNQPQHF.

The chain recombines TRBV7-9 with TRBJ1-1; TRBD1 agrees at 9 bases. Germline lookup yields CDR1 SEHNR and CDR2 FQNEAQ (reference sequence). This CDR3 has 13 residues. Trimming took 2 bases from V and 6 from J; bases not matched to a gene: 1. This chain's CDR3 is CASSLRQGAEAFF. CDR3 nucleotides: TGTGCCAGCAGCTTAAGACAGGGGGCTGAAGCTTTCTTT.